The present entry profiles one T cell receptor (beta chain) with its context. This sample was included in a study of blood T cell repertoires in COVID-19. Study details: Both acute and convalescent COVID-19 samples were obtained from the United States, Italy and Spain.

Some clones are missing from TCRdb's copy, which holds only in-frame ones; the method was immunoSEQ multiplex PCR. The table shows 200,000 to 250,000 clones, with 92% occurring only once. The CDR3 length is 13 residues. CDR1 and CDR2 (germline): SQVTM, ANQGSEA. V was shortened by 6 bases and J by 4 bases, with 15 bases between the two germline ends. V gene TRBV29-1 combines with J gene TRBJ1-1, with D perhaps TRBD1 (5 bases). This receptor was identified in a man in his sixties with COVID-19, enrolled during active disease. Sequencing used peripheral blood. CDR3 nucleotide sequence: TGCAGCGTGCGGCAGGGAGGGGCCACTGAAGCTTTCTTT. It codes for CSVRQGGATEAFF.